The clone carrying this T cell receptor beta chain was observed a single time. Its antigen is still unknown. The junction shows a germline mismatch at one end, possibly a read error. TCRbeta libraries were built with three rounds of nested PCR, modified from ARM-PCR. TCRdb ran MiXCR on the multiplex PCR reads and lists one entry per CDR3 protein. The sample shows about 50,000 distinct CDR3 sequences, 74% of them seen only once. RNA was extracted from bulk tissue without any cell sorting. More than 3 cm separated this lung sample from the edge of the tumor. This sample was taken from a study of tumor and adjacent non-tumor tissue in lung cancer. At the level of the study: Aged about 31 to 80 years, patients included approximately 11 men and a few women with stage I to III disease.

The germline gives CDR1 SGHRS, CDR2 YFSETQ. The CDR3 totals 16 residues. General study points: Significantly higher TCR diversity was found in tumor than normal lung. Higher tumor TCR diversity was associated with shorter survival.

The genes are TRBV5-1 and TRBJ2-3, with 9 bases that match TRBD2. The clonotype was recovered from an older woman with non-small cell lung cancer. Specimen: distant non-tumor lung tissue. CDR3 nucleotide sequence: TGCGCCAGGAGCTTTGGGATAGCGGGAGTCACGGATACGCAGTATTTT. It translates to CARSFGIAGVTDTQYF.